This note documents a single T cell receptor (beta chain) sequence. The sample belongs to a study of cytomegalovirus exposure and HLA in healthy donors. CDR1 is DFQATT and CDR2 is SNEGSKA in the germline V gene (reference sequence). This CDR3 spans 11 amino acids. The V end was cut by 0 bases, the J end by 3 bases, with 3 bases between. PCR used 60 Vbeta primers and 13 Jbeta primers. The assay was immunoSEQ multiplex PCR, and TCRdb's table has in-frame clones only and misses some. This table holds tens of thousands of clones, more than 55% found once. The clonotype comes from a woman between 50 and 59 years old in good health and CMV-seropositive. The sample taken for sequencing was PBMCs. V is TRBV20-1 and J is TRBJ2-7; no clear D. The CDR3 region has the DNA TGCAGTGCTAGAGATCTCTACGAGCAGTACTTC. Translated: CSARDLYEQYF.